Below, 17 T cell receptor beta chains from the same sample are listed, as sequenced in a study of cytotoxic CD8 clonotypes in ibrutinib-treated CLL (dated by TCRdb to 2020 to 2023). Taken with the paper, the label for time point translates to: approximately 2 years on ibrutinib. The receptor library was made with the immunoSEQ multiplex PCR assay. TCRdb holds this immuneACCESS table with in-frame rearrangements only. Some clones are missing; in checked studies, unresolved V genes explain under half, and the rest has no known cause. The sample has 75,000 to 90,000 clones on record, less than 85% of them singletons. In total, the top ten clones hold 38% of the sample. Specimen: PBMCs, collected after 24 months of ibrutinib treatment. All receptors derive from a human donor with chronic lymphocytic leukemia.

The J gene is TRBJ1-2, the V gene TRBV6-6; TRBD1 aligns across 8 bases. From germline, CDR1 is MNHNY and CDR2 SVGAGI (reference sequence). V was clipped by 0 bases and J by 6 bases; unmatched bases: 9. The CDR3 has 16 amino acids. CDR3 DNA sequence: TGTGCCAGCAGTTACTCGATACGGCAGGGGGCGAATGGCTACACCTTC. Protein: CASSYSIRQGANGYTF.

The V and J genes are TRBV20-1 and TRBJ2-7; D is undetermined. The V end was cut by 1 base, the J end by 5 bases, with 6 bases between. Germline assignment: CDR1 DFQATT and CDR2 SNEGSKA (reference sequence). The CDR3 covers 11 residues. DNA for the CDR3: TGCAGTGCTAGAGTTACAGACGAGCAGTACTTC. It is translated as CSARVTDEQYF.

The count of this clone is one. In nucleotides, the CDR3 is TGTGCCACCAGCAGAGGCCTTGGGGGCGCGGGCACTGAAGCTTTCTTT. Residues: CATSRGLGGAGTEAFF. The chain employs TRBV15 and TRBJ1-1, with D perhaps TRBD1 (6 bases). With 1 base removed from V and 4 bases from J, the gap between germline ends came to 16 bases. CDR1 is LNHNV and CDR2 is YYDKDF in the germline V gene (reference sequence). The CDR3 is 16 amino acids.

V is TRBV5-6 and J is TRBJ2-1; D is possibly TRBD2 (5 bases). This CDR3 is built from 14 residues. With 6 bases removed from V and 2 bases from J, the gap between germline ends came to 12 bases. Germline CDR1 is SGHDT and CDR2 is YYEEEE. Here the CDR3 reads CASMTAGPYNEQFF. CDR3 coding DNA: TGTGCCAGCATGACGGCGGGTCCCTACAATGAGCAGTTCTTC.

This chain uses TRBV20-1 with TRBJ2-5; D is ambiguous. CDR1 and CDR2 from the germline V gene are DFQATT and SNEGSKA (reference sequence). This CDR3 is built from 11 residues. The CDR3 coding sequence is TGCAGAATGGGTAGCACGGAGACCCAGTACTTC. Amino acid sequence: CRMGSTETQYF.

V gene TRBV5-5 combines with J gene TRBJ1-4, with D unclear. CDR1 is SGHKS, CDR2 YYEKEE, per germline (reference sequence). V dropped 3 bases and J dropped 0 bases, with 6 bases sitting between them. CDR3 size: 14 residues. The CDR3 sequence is CASSYTATNEKLFF. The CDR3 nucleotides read TGTGCCAGCAGCTACACCGCAACTAATGAAAAACTGTTTTTT. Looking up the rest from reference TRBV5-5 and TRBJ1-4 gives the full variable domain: DAGVTQSPTHLIKTRGQQVTLRCSPISGHKSVSWYQQVLGQGPQFIFQYYEKEERGRGNFPDRFSARQFPNYSSELNVNALLLGDSALYLCASSYTATNEKLFFGSGTQLSVL.

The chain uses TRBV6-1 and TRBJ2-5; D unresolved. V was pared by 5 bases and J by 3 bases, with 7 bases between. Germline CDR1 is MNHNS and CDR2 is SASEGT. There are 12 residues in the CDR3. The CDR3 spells CASSIGKETQYF. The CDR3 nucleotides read TGTGCCAGCAGTATTGGGAAAGAGACCCAGTACTTC.

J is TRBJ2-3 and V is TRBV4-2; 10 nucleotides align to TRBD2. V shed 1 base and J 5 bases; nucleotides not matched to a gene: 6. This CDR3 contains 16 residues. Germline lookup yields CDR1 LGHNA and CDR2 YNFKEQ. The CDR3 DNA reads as TGTGCCAGCAGCCAAGTGTCTAGCGGGAGTATAGATACGCAGTATTTT. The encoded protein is CASSQVSSGSIDTQYF.

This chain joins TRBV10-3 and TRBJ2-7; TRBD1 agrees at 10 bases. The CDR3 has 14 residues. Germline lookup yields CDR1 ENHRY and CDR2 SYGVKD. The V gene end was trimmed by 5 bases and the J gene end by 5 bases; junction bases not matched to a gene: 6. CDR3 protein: CAISSGTGVDEQYF. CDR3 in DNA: TGTGCCATCAGTTCCGGGACAGGGGTCGACGAGCAGTACTTC.

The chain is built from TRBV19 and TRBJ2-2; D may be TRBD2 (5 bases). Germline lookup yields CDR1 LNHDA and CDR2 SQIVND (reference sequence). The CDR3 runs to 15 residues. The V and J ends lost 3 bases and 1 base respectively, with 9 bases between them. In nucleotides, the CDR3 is TGTGCCAGTAGTATCTCCGGGATGAACACCGGGGAGCTGTTTTTT. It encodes CASSISGMNTGELFF. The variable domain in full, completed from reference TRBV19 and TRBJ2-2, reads DGGITQSPKYLFRKEGQNVTLSCEQNLNHDAMYWYRQDPGQGLRLIYYSQIVNDFQKGDIAEGYSVSREKKESFPLTVTSAQKNPTAFYLCASSISGMNTGELFFGEGSRLTVL.

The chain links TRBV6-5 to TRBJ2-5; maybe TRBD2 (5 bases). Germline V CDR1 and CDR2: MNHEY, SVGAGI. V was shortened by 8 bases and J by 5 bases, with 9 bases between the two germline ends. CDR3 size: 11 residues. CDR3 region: CASPGLETQYF. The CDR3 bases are TGTGCCAGCCCGGGATTGGAGACCCAGTACTTC.

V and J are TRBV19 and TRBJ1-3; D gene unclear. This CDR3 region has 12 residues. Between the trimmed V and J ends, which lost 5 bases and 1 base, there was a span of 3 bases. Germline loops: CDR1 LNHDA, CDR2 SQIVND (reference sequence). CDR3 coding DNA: TGTGCCAGTAGTGCGTCTGGAAACACCATATATTTT. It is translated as CASSASGNTIYF.

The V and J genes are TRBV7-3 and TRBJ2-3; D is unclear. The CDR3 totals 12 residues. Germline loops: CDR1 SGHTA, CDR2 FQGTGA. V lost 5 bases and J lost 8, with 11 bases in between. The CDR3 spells CASSPTVGTQYF. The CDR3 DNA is TGTGCCAGCAGCCCCACAGTGGGTACGCAGTATTTT.

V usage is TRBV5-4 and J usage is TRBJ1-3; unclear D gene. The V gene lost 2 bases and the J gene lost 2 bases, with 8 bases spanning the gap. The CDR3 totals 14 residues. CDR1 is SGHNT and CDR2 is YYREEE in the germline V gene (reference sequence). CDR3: CASSLGGTGNTIYF. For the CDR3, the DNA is TGTGCCAGCAGCTTAGGAGGGACTGGAAACACCATATATTTT.

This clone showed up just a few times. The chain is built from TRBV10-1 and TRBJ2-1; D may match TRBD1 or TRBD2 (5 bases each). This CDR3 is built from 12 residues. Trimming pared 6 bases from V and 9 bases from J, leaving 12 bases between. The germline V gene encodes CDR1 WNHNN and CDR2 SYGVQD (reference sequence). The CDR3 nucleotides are TGCGCCAGCAGCGCCTCTGGGGGTGAGCAGTTCTTC. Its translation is CASSASGGEQFF.

The CDR3 loop is CASSEGTYSSQPQHF. Here the CDR3 DNA reads TGTGCCAGCAGTGAGGGTACGTATTCAAGTCAGCCCCAGCATTTT. This rearrangement joins TRBV2 to TRBJ1-5; no clear D. CDR1 is SNHLY and CDR2 is FYNNEI in the germline V gene. V was clipped by 3 bases and J by 6 bases, with 15 bases between them. The CDR3 covers 15 residues.

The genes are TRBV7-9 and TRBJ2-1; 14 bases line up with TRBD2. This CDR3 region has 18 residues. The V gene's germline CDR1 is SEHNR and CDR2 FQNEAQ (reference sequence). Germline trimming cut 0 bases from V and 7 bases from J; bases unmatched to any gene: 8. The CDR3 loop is CASSLAQGLAGVNNEQFF. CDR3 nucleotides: TGTGCCAGCAGCTTAGCGCAGGGACTAGCGGGAGTAAATAATGAGCAGTTCTTC.